This T cell receptor beta chain was identified in a study of cytomegalovirus exposure and HLA in healthy donors. General study findings and limits: The classifier, whose performance was assessed in both the original and validation cohorts, reportedly diagnosed cytomegalovirus status with high specificity and sensitivity. Associated with cytomegalovirus, according to the listing, were around 170 TCR beta chains. According to a later analysis, TCR clusters from the first cohort tended to co-occur in the 120 or so validation repertoires.

Notes on this clone: Its antigen is undetermined.

CDR1 MNHEY and CDR2 SMNVEV come from the germline V gene (reference sequence). The CDR3 has 13 residues. V was pared by 2 bases and J by 2 bases, with 6 bases between. The roughly 120-subject validation cohort, separate from the approximately 630-subject first cohort, included the donors. TCRdb's copy holds only in-frame clones and misses some; the assay was immunoSEQ multiplex PCR. This table has tens of thousands of clones, approximately 93% appearing once. This receptor was taken from a woman aged 25-40 years in good health and CMV-seronegative. The chain links TRBV27 to TRBJ2-5, with TRBD1 as a possible D gene (5 bases). Sequenced: PBMCs. DNA for the CDR3: TGTGCCAGCAGTTTAAGGGGACAAGAGACCCAGTACTTC. Encoded protein: CASSLRGQETQYF.